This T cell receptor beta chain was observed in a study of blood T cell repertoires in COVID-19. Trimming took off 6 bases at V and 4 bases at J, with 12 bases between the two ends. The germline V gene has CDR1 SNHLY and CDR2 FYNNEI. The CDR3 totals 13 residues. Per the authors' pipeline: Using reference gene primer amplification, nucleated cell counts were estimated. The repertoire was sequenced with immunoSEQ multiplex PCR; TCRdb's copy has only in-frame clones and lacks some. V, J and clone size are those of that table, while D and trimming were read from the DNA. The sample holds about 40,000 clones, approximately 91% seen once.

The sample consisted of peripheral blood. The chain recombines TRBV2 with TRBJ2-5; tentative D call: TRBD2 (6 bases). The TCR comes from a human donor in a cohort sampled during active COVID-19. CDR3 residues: CASSQTSGETQYF. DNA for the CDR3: TGTGCCAGCAGCCAGACTAGTGGAGAGACCCAGTACTTC.